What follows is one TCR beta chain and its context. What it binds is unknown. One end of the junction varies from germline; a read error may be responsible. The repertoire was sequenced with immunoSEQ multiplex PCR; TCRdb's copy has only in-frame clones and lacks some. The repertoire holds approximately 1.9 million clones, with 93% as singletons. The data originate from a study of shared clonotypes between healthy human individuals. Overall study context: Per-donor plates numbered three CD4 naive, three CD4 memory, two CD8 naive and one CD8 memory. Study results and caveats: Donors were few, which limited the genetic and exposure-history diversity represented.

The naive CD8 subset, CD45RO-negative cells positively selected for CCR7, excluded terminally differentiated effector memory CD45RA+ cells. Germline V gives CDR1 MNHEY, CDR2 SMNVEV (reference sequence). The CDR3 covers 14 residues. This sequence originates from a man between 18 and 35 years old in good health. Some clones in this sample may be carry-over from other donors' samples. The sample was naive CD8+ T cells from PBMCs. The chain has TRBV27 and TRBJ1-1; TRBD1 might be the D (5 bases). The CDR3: CASSWGGTNSEAFF. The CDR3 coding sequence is TGTGCCAGCAGTTGGGGGGGTACGAACTCTGAAGCTTTCTTT.